The 26 T cell receptor beta chains below all came from one sample that was sequenced in a study of blood T cell repertoires in COVID-19 (dated by TCRdb to 2018 to 2021). Library method: the immunoSEQ multiplex PCR assay. Held by TCRdb, this immuneACCESS table contains in-frame sequences only and omits some clones. Under half of the omission traces to an unresolved V gene where checked; the cause of the rest is unknown. The sample table records some 68,000 clones; roughly nine tenths of these occur just once. The ten top clones hold approximately 4.4% of the sample. The sample comprised peripheral blood. The receptors come from a man between 45 and 60 years old with active COVID-19.

The rearrangement uses TRBV29-1 and TRBJ1-2; D gene unclear. Trimming shortened V by 3 bases and J by 8 bases, and 10 bases separated the two germline ends. CDR1 and CDR2 (germline): SQVTM, ANQGSEA. The CDR3 loop spans 11 amino acids. The CDR3 reads CSVDGVSGYTF. For the CDR3, the DNA is TGCAGCGTTGACGGGGTGAGCGGCTACACCTTC.

This rearrangement joins TRBV6-5 to TRBJ2-3; 7 nucleotides agree with TRBD2. J lost 3 bases, V lost 7 bases, and 4 bases had no gene match. CDR3 size: 13 residues. CDR1 and CDR2 from the germline V gene are MNHEY and SVGAGI. The CDR3 region is CASTFGGTDTQYF. The CDR3, as DNA: TGTGCCAGCACATTCGGGGGGACAGATACGCAGTATTTT.

This sequence joins TRBV6-6 and TRBJ1-2, with 8 bases aligning to TRBD1. The CDR3 totals 15 residues. J gave up 0 bases and V 4 bases, and 4 bases lay outside the gene matches. CDR1 and CDR2 from the germline V gene are MNHNY and SVGAGI (reference sequence). CDR3 bases: TGTGCCAGCAGTTCAGGGGGCACTACTAACTATGGCTACACCTTC. Translated, it gives CASSSGGTTNYGYTF.

The chain has TRBV10-1 and TRBJ1-2; 7 bases fit TRBD1. J gave up 8 bases and V 3 bases, and 12 bases lay outside the gene matches. CDR3 length: 15 residues. Germline V gives CDR1 WNHNN, CDR2 SYGVQD (reference sequence). The DNA for the CDR3 is TGCGCCAGCAGTGACCCTGGGGAGACAGGGACCGGCTACACCTTC. Amino acids: CASSDPGETGTGYTF.

The chain carries TRBV27 and TRBJ1-1, with D possibly matching TRBD1 (5 bases). The V end was cut by 6 bases, the J end by 0 bases, with 11 bases between. CDR3 length: 14 residues. Germline V gene sequence: CDR1 MNHEY, CDR2 SMNVEV (reference sequence). The chain's CDR3 is CASRAGWVNTEAFF. As DNA, the CDR3 is TGTGCCAGCAGAGCAGGGTGGGTGAACACTGAAGCTTTCTTT.

This clone was seen a few times. The genes are TRBV5-8 and TRBJ2-7, with 8 bases that match TRBD1. The CDR3 loop spans 16 amino acids. Germline V CDR1 and CDR2: SGHTS, YDEGEE. Trimming removed 1 base from V and 2 bases from J; junction bases left unmatched: 8. CDR3 region: CASSLRPGQVAYEQYF. The CDR3 nucleotides read TGTGCCAGCAGCTTGAGACCGGGACAGGTAGCCTACGAGCAGTACTTC. Full variable domain (outside the CDR3, taken from reference TRBV5-8 and TRBJ2-7): EAGVTQSPTHLIKTRGQQATLRCSPISGHTSVYWYQQALGLGLQFLLWYDEGEERNRGNFPPRFSGRQFPNYSSELNVNALELEDSALYLCASSLRPGQVAYEQYFGPGTRLTVT.

This clone was picked up a small number of times. The rearrangement uses TRBV7-8 and TRBJ2-1, with 9 bases lining up with TRBD2. The CDR3 is 16 residues long. V trimming: 6 bases; J trimming: 5 bases; junction bases outside the gene matches: 11. Looked up from germline, CDR1 is SGHVS and CDR2 is FQNEAQ. The CDR3 bases are TGTGCCAGCAGTTTTAGAAGACTAGCGGTCCACAATGAGCAGTTCTTC. Its translation is CASSFRRLAVHNEQFF.

The count of this clone is one. The V call is TRBV7-2, the J call TRBJ2-2, with D maybe TRBD1 (5 bases). The germline gives CDR1 SGHTA, CDR2 FQGNSA. The CDR3 runs 15 residues. V was trimmed by 5 bases and J by 4 bases, leaving 14 bases between them. The CDR3 nucleotides are TGTGCCAGCAGCGCCACAGGCCCGAGCACCGGGGAGCTGTTTTTT. Translating gives CASSATGPSTGELFF.

The chain couples TRBV6-6 to TRBJ1-5; D is ambiguous. CDR3 size: 15 residues. Germline loops: CDR1 MNHNY, CDR2 SVGAGI (reference sequence). V gave up 4 bases and J gave up 3 bases, with 13 bases separating them. This CDR3 reads CASSSRGNTNQPQHF. The CDR3 DNA follows: TGTGCCAGCAGTTCCCGGGGAAACACCAATCAGCCCCAGCATTTT.

The chain employs TRBV5-1 and TRBJ2-1, with 9 positions matching TRBD2. Germline lookup yields CDR1 SGHRS and CDR2 YFSETQ. The CDR3 consists of 14 residues. The ends lost 3 bases at V and 9 bases at J; junction bases unmatched: 7. The CDR3 loop is CASSSAGGQTEQFF. CDR3 in DNA: TGCGCCAGCAGCTCCGCGGGGGGGCAAACTGAGCAGTTCTTC.

V and J are TRBV19 and TRBJ1-5; D not certain. The V gene's germline CDR1 is LNHDA and CDR2 SQIVND (reference sequence). V lost 0 bases and J 1 base, leaving 4 bases between the germline ends. The length of the CDR3 is 14 residues. CDR3 bases: TGTGCCAGTAGTATAGATATGAGCAATCAGCCCCAGCATTTT. This sequence encodes CASSIDMSNQPQHF.

V usage is TRBV24-1 and J usage is TRBJ2-3; D may be TRBD2 (6 bases). V lost 2 bases and J lost 2, with 19 bases in between. The CDR3 runs 18 residues. Germline CDR1 is KGHDR and CDR2 is SFDVKD. The CDR3 here is CATSDYLGSGLSTDTQYF. For the CDR3, the DNA is TGTGCCACCAGTGATTACCTTGGGAGCGGGTTATCCACAGATACGCAGTATTTT.

This clone has a handful of counts. This sequence joins TRBV30 and TRBJ1-3, with 9 bases identical to TRBD1. V was clipped by 5 bases and J by 5 bases; unmatched bases: 16. The CDR3 loop spans 17 amino acids. Germline values: CDR1 GTSNPN, CDR2 SVGIG (reference sequence). The CDR3 sequence: CAWGRDRALLRRNTIYF. CDR3 nucleotides: TGTGCCTGGGGCCGGGACAGGGCCTTACTCCGCAGAAACACCATATATTTT.

This clone has just one count. The rearrangement uses TRBV5-1 and TRBJ1-4; D gene ambiguous. Germline-derived CDR1 and CDR2 are SGHRS and YFSETQ. CDR3 length: 16 amino acids. V was pared by 2 bases and J by 3 bases, with 14 bases between. In DNA, the CDR3 is TGCGCCAGCAGCTTAGGACGGGGAGCCCCTAATGAAAAACTGTTTTTT. Translating it yields CASSLGRGAPNEKLFF.

This chain uses TRBV7-8 with TRBJ2-5; 7 bases agree with TRBD1. J lost 5 bases, V lost 4 bases, and 4 bases had no gene match. The CDR3 sequence is 13 residues long. Germline V gene sequence: CDR1 SGHVS, CDR2 FQNEAQ. CDR3 amino acids: CASSYDREETQYF. The DNA of the CDR3 is TGTGCCAGCAGCTACGACAGGGAGGAGACCCAGTACTTC.

As DNA, the CDR3 is TGTGCCACCAGGGGGCGGGGACTAGAGAGTCAAAACGAGCAGTACTTC. It specifies CATRGRGLESQNEQYF. The rearrangement joins TRBV10-3 to TRBJ2-7; the D call may be TRBD1 or TRBD2 (8 bases each). V dropped 10 bases and J dropped 5 bases, with 27 bases sitting between them. The CDR3 runs 16 residues. The germline V gene has CDR1 ENHRY and CDR2 SYGVKD.

The chain joins TRBV13 to TRBJ1-3, with 8 bases identical to TRBD1. Trimming removed 4 bases from V and 5 bases from J; junction bases left unmatched: 10. The CDR3 contains 16 residues. Germline CDR1 and CDR2: PRHDT and FYEKMQ (reference sequence). CDR3 loop: CASSYGQGDLRNTIYF. The CDR3 nucleotides read TGTGCCAGCAGCTATGGACAGGGAGATCTCCGAAACACCATATATTTT.

This clone was observed a few times. V and J are TRBV6-1 and TRBJ2-1, with 8 bases identical to TRBD2. The trim removed 0 bases at V and 8 bases at J, leaving 6 bases unmatched. The CDR3 runs to 15 residues. The germline V gene encodes CDR1 MNHNS and CDR2 SASEGT. The CDR3 DNA reads TGTGCCAGCAGTGAAGCCTCGGGAGGGATCCATGAGCAGTTCTTC. The encoded protein is CASSEASGGIHEQFF.

The J gene is TRBJ1-2, the V gene TRBV3-1 (or the pseudogene TRBV3-2); the match to TRBD1 covers 7 bases. Germline CDR1 reads LGHDT; CDR2 reads YNNKEL (reference sequence). CDR3 length: 13 amino acids. The V and J ends lost 5 bases and 6 bases, in that order; junction bases with no gene match: 6. The CDR3 here is CASSFRQGDGYTF. The CDR3 region has the DNA TGTGCCAGCAGCTTCAGACAGGGAGATGGCTACACCTTC.

This clone was seen a single time. The J gene is TRBJ1-4, the V gene TRBV2, with TRBD1 identical over 7 bases. J gave up 8 bases and V 6 bases, and 9 bases lay outside the gene matches. The CDR3 is made up of 14 amino acids. Germline V gene data show CDR1 as SNHLY and CDR2 as FYNNEI. The CDR3 DNA follows: TGTGCCAGCAGGGCGACAGGGAGAAAGGAAAAACTGTTTTTT. Its protein is CASRATGRKEKLFF.

The V and J genes are TRBV5-5 and TRBJ1-1; D not certain. Germline V CDR1 and CDR2: SGHKS, YYEKEE (reference sequence). The CDR3 contains 16 residues. Trimming shortened V by 3 bases and J by 4 bases, and 19 bases separated the two germline ends. The DNA of the CDR3 is TGTGCCAGCAGCTGGCCCCTTGACTTTACCTCCACTGAAGCTTTCTTT. Its protein product is CASSWPLDFTSTEAFF.

The gene calls are TRBV7-2 and TRBJ2-7; the D is unclear. This CDR3 is built from 11 residues. V lost 3 bases, J lost 3 bases, and 3 bases lay in between. Germline V CDR1 and CDR2: SGHTA, FQGNSA. The CDR3 nucleotides read TGTGCCAGCAGCTTTCTCTACGAGCAGTACTTC. Translation: CASSFLYEQYF.

The chain has TRBV24-1 and TRBJ2-5, with TRBD2 identical over 9 bases. This CDR3 spans 16 amino acids. V shed 4 bases and J 1 base; nucleotides not matched to a gene: 6. CDR1 KGHDR and CDR2 SFDVKD come from the germline V gene. This CDR3 reads CATSDGSGRGQETQYF. The CDR3 DNA reads TGTGCCACCAGTGACGGTAGCGGGAGAGGCCAAGAGACCCAGTACTTC.

The rearrangement joins TRBV7-8 to TRBJ1-1; 9 nucleotides agree with TRBD1. After removal of 7 bases from V and 1 base from J, the junction contained 10 bases not matched to a gene. The germline V gene encodes CDR1 SGHVS and CDR2 FQNEAQ. The CDR3 has 16 residues. The CDR3 loop is CASNYIKDRGNTEAFF. The CDR3 bases are TGTGCCAGCAACTATATAAAGGACAGGGGGAACACTGAAGCTTTCTTT. The full variable domain, in which reference TRBV7-8 and TRBJ1-1 provide the parts outside the CDR3, is GAGVSQSPRYKVAKRGQDVALRCDPISGHVSLFWYQQALGQGPEFLTYFQNEAQLDKSGLPSDRFFAERPEGSVSTLKIQRTQQEDSAVYLCASNYIKDRGNTEAFFGQGTRLTVV.

The CDR3 region has the DNA TGTGCCAGCAGTTCCACCCCCGGGAACTATGGCTACACCTTC. Protein: CASSSTPGNYGYTF. The V call is TRBV6-5, the J call TRBJ1-2; D not resolved. Trimming pared 4 bases from V and 2 bases from J, leaving 11 bases between. Per germline, CDR1 MNHEY and CDR2 SVGAGI. This CDR3 is 14 amino acids long.

This clone has a single count. This chain uses TRBV18 with TRBJ2-1, with D possibly matching TRBD1 (5 bases). The CDR3 totals 12 residues. The V gene's germline CDR1 is KGHSH and CDR2 LQKENI. Trimming pared 5 bases from V and 10 bases from J, leaving 12 bases between. The CDR3 here is CASSATELEQFF. The CDR3 bases are TGTGCCAGCTCAGCGACAGAACTAGAGCAGTTCTTC.